The entry below describes one T cell receptor beta chain. This clonotype occurred many times. Its cognate antigen has yet to be identified. No base qualities exist here, and no much larger clone lies one base off it. The study was a case-control design nested within a healthcare worker cohort in London, UK, with weekly nasopharyngeal swab PCR tests and blood sampling. Healthcare workers were enrolled in the week of the UK lockdown, from 23 to 31 March 2020, and were followed every week for up to roughly 16 weeks. The source of the sample is a study of early T cells in non-severe SARS-CoV-2 infection (dated by TCRdb to 2020 to 2023). Context from the whole study: Because TCR sequencing was done on bulk RNA from unsorted whole blood, the alpha and beta chains could not be paired. Overall results and qualifications from the work: VDJdb matching was skewed toward anti-spike CD8 responses, so virus-specific expansions were likely underestimated and private and CD4 specificities were missed.

Sequences MNHEY (CDR1) and SVGAGI (CDR2) are obtained from the germline V gene. V and J lose 2 bases and 8 bases, and a span of 10 bases separates them. Counted from cysteine to phenylalanine, this CDR3 has 14 amino acids. Left in the record is the CDR3 DNA by itself, 42 bases read in frame from the first base. Libraries were built with 5' RACE. Instrument on record: NextSeq 500. Unique molecular identifiers were attached to individual cDNA molecules in the TCR library protocol so that sequencing error and PCR bias could be corrected. Sequencing covered both TCR alpha and beta chains, and within each sample the abundances of alpha and beta sequences were tightly co-correlated. Per the original workflow: Decombinator V4 was used to perform V gene, J gene and CDR3 annotation of TCR sequences. TCRs were defined as expanded if a significant change between any two time points was detected under a Poisson model with p below 0.0001. TCR abundances were normalised to the total number of TCRs sequenced per sample and expressed as counts per million. TRAV1-2 paired with TRAJ12, TRAJ20 or TRAJ33 defined MAIT TCRs, while TRAV10 paired with TRAJ18 defined iNKT TCRs. VDJdb, accessed on 1 November 2021, was searched for TCRs annotated for CMV, EBV and SARS-CoV-2, and TCRs annotated for more than one antigen were excluded. TCRdb trimmed public reads at Q25 via fastp, called clones via MiXCR and kept in-frame beta chains. CDR3 protein sequences are deduplicated, and each keeps its most common genes and DNA. TCRdb, not the original authors, processed these V and J calls. The sample table records around 26,000 distinct CDR3 sequences; 4% to 4.5% of these occur just once. In total, the top ten clones hold 6.2% of the sample.

Input material: whole blood. The V gene is TRBV6-5 and the J gene is TRBJ1-6, with the D gene call left open. This sequence originates from an adult who was a healthcare worker with PCR-confirmed SARS-CoV-2 infection or an uninfected control (not recorded which). The DNA is as follows: TGTGCCAGCAGTTACGCGAGCGGAGATTCACCCCTCCACTTT. Its translation reads: CASSYASGDSPLHF.